The entry below gives a single T cell receptor beta chain sequence along with its context. These data originate in a study of CXCR3-negative and CXCR3-positive naive CD8 T cells. The V gene's germline CDR1 is MNHEY and CDR2 SVGAGI. The CDR3 runs 17 residues. TRB cDNA was prepared as libraries by UMI-labeled 5' RACE. TCRdb reanalyzed the 5' RACE reads and collapses them to one entry per CDR3 protein, without DNA. This sample's table has about 130,000 distinct CDR3 sequences. The origin of this receptor is a human donor in good health. Some clones in this sample may be carry-over from other donors' samples. The rearrangement links TRBV6-5 to TRBJ2-5; TCRdb outputs TRBD1, but without DNA this stays unchecked. The source material was naive CXCR3- CD8+ T cells from blood. Documented subset: CD45RO-CCR7+CD27+CD95- naive CD8+ T cells lacking CXCR3 (TNR3-). This chain's CDR3 is CASSYPGQGFVGETQYF.